Listed below are T cell receptor beta chains from one sample, sequenced in a study of CD8 T cells in Susac syndrome. TCRdb called the immunoSEQ multiplex PCR reads again in MiXCR, with one record for every CDR3 protein. The sample holds 210,000 or so distinct CDR3 sequences; less than 95% are singletons and the top ten take approximately 0.15%. The material sequenced was CD4+ T cells from PBMCs. These receptors all come from a human donor with Susac syndrome. Each CDR3 is given with its conserved first and last residue. D genes are given only for firm matches. Some rows mark clone size as missing; the rest say once, few, many or name a class of expanded clone.

cdr3_aa,cdr3_nt,d_call,j_call,v_call,clone_size
CASSLMGDGNSPLHF,TGTGCCAGCAGTTTAATGGGGGATGGAAATTCACCCCTCCACTTT,NA,TRBJ1-6,TRBV12-3/TRBV12-4,NA
CSATNPGTTWRELFF,TGCAGTGCCACAAACCCGGGGACTACATGGCGGGAGCTGTTTTTT,TRBD2,TRBJ2-2,TRBV20-1,NA
CASSHTVRQGAGSGANVLTF,TGCGCCAGCAGCCACACAGTCCGACAGGGTGCCGGGTCTGGGGCCAACGTCCTGACTTTC,TRBD1,TRBJ2-6,TRBV4-3,NA
CASSQDGWSSYNEQFF,TGCGCCAGCAGCCAGGACGGCTGGAGCTCCTACAATGAGCAGTTCTTC,NA,TRBJ2-1,TRBV5-1,NA
CASRPFLDLAKNIQYF,TGTGCCAGCAGACCATTCTTAGATCTGGCCAAAAACATTCAGTACTTC,NA,TRBJ2-4,TRBV28,once
CSVANRGGNYGYTF,TGCAGCGTCGCGAACAGGGGGGGCAACTATGGCTACACCTTC,TRBD1,TRBJ1-2,TRBV29-1,once
CATSGPGRQPQHF,TGTGCCACCAGCGGGCCAGGACGGCAGCCCCAGCATTTT,NA,TRBJ1-5,TRBV15,NA
CASAPANTEAFF,TGCGCCAGCGCCCCAGCGAACACTGAAGCTTTCTTT,NA,TRBJ1-1,TRBV5-1,once
CSARNGDSYYGYTF,TGCAGTGCCAGGAATGGGGACAGCTACTATGGCTACACCTTC,TRBD1,TRBJ1-2,TRBV20-1,NA
CASSPLLGSSYNEQFF,TGTGCCAGCAGTCCCTTACTGGGGAGCTCCTACAATGAGCAGTTCTTC,NA,TRBJ2-1,TRBV12-3/TRBV12-4,NA
CASSRTDLNEKLFF,TGCGCCAGCAGCCGGACAGACCTTAATGAAAAACTGTTTTTT,NA,TRBJ1-4,TRBV4-1,NA
CASSLGASNSPLHF,TGTGCCAGCAGTTTAGGCGCAAGTAATTCACCCCTCCACTTT,NA,TRBJ1-6,TRBV12-3/TRBV12-4,NA
CASSLLQGRQETQYF,TGTGCCAGCAGTTTATTGCAGGGGCGCCAAGAGACCCAGTACTTC,NA,TRBJ2-5,TRBV28,NA
CSARPDRNTEAFF,TGCAGTGCTAGGCCAGACAGGAACACTGAAGCTTTCTTT,NA,TRBJ1-1,TRBV20-1,NA
CSARGDLAGSYEQYF,TGCAGTGCTAGAGGGGATCTAGCGGGAAGCTACGAGCAGTACTTC,TRBD2,TRBJ2-7,TRBV20-1,NA
CASSYRTSGSLTDTQYF,TGTGCCAGCAGCTATAGGACTAGCGGGAGCCTCACAGATACGCAGTATTTT,TRBD2,TRBJ2-3,TRBV5-6,NA
CSATRTSQETQYF,TGCAGTGCTACCCGGACGTCTCAAGAGACCCAGTACTTC,NA,TRBJ2-5,TRBV20-1,once
CSRDRGHYGYTF,TGCAGTCGGGACAGGGGACACTATGGCTACACCTTC,TRBD1,TRBJ1-2,TRBV20-1,NA
CASSDSGQGKEKLFF,TGTGCCAGCAGCGATTCGGGACAGGGTAAAGAAAAACTGTTTTTT,TRBD1,TRBJ1-4,TRBV5-8,NA
CASSQGGTAFF,TGTGCCAGCAGCCAAGGGGGCACGGCTTTCTTT,NA,TRBJ1-1,TRBV3-1,NA
CASSLNRAETQYF,TGTGCCAGCAGTTTAAACAGGGCGGAGACCCAGTACTTC,NA,TRBJ2-5,TRBV12-3/TRBV12-4,NA
CASSHGGGTEAFF,TGTGCCAGCAGCCACGGGGGGGGCACTGAAGCTTTCTTT,NA,TRBJ1-1,TRBV3-1,NA
CASKPGQGFGQPQHF,TGTGCCAGCAAACCGGGACAGGGTTTCGGGCAGCCCCAGCATTTT,TRBD1,TRBJ1-5,TRBV7-8,NA
CASSLATGGSSPLHF,TGTGCCAGCAGCTTGGCCACAGGGGGCAGTTCACCCCTCCACTTT,TRBD1,TRBJ1-6,TRBV5-6,NA
CASSQDSGVGGYTF,TGCGCCAGCAGCCAAGATTCCGGGGTGGGTGGCTACACCTTC,NA,TRBJ1-2,TRBV4-3,NA
CAWSVRVNEQFF,TGTGCCTGGAGTGTACGGGTCAATGAGCAGTTCTTC,NA,TRBJ2-1,TRBV30,NA
CASSQALGQGSPLHF,TGTGCCAGCAGCCAAGCCCTCGGACAGGGTTCGCCCCTCCACTTT,TRBD1,TRBJ1-6,TRBV3-1,NA
CASKRESAVEGEQFF,TGTGCCAGTAAAAGGGAAAGCGCTGTGGAGGGTGAGCAGTTCTTC,NA,TRBJ2-1,TRBV19,NA
CASRQGGKEKLFF,TGTGCCAGCAGACAGGGGGGAAAAGAAAAACTGTTTTTT,TRBD1,TRBJ1-4,TRBV6-5,NA
CSVGTEYTEAFF,TGCAGCGTAGGGACAGAATACACTGAAGCTTTCTTT,TRBD1,TRBJ1-1,TRBV29-1,NA
CASSFSRVGGLVGELFF,TGTGCCAGCAGCTTCTCCCGAGTAGGGGGCCTCGTAGGGGAGCTGTTTTTT,TRBD1,TRBJ2-2,TRBV11-2,NA
CSARDLAGSQETQYF,TGCAGTGCTAGAGATCTAGCGGGGTCCCAAGAGACCCAGTACTTC,TRBD2,TRBJ2-5,TRBV20-1,NA
CATHAGGNEQYF,TGTGCCACCCATGCCGGAGGAAACGAGCAGTACTTC,NA,TRBJ2-7,TRBV28,NA
CASRPRRDSSSRSYEQYF,TGTGCCAGCAGGCCTCGTCGGGACAGCTCCTCCCGCTCCTACGAGCAGTACTTC,TRBD1,TRBJ2-7,TRBV6-1,NA
CASSLIHGTYNEQFF,TGTGCCAGCAGCTTAATTCACGGGACCTACAATGAGCAGTTCTTC,NA,TRBJ2-1,TRBV5-8,NA
CAAIGAEAFF,TGTGCCGCGATTGGGGCTGAAGCTTTCTTT,NA,TRBJ1-1,TRBV6-5,NA
CASSLSQGVAAFF,TGTGCCAGCAGCTTATCTCAGGGTGTTGCAGCTTTCTTT,NA,TRBJ1-1,TRBV7-9,NA
CASSLSYGSYNEQFF,TGTGCCAGCAGCCTTAGCTACGGCTCCTACAATGAGCAGTTCTTC,NA,TRBJ2-1,TRBV3-1,once
CASSSDSTSPLHF,TGTGCCAGCAGTTCAGACAGCACCTCACCCCTCCACTTT,NA,TRBJ1-6,TRBV12-3/TRBV12-4,NA
CAIGLAELEQFF,TGTGCCATCGGGCTAGCCGAGCTAGAGCAGTTCTTC,NA,TRBJ2-1,TRBV10-3,NA
CASSQSAAWGGYTF,TGTGCCAGCAGCCAATCCGCAGCATGGGGAGGCTACACCTTC,NA,TRBJ1-2,TRBV14,once
CASSLAGQTQYF,TGCGCCAGCAGCTTGGCCGGACAGACCCAGTACTTC,NA,TRBJ2-5,TRBV5-1,once
CALTQVRGTEAFF,TGTGCCTTAACACAGGTACGGGGCACTGAAGCTTTCTTT,NA,TRBJ1-1,TRBV30,NA
CASSRSGGSYNEQFF,TGTGCCAGCAGTCGTAGCGGGGGCTCCTACAATGAGCAGTTCTTC,TRBD2,TRBJ2-1,TRBV6-5,NA
CASQIRQAYNEQFF,TGTGCCAGCCAGATCAGGCAAGCCTACAATGAGCAGTTCTTC,NA,TRBJ2-1,TRBV28,NA
CATTPRGGGDTQYF,TGTGCCACCACCCCCAGGGGGGGTGGAGATACGCAGTATTTT,NA,TRBJ2-3,TRBV7-2,NA
CASRNGGAGEQFF,TGTGCCAGCCGTAACGGGGGGGCCGGTGAGCAGTTCTTC,TRBD2,TRBJ2-1,TRBV6-2/TRBV6-3,NA
CASRATGDDTQYF,TGTGCCAGCAGGGCGACAGGGGACGATACGCAGTATTTT,TRBD1,TRBJ2-3,TRBV3-1,NA
CASSVVGGNTGELFF,TGTGCCAGCAGCGTAGTCGGGGGGAACACCGGGGAGCTGTTTTTT,NA,TRBJ2-2,TRBV9,NA
CASSPTTSFIPNEQFF,TGTGCCAGCAGCCCTACGACTAGCTTTATTCCCAATGAGCAGTTCTTC,TRBD2,TRBJ2-1,TRBV3-1,NA
CTSSHLDREAFF,TGCACCAGCAGCCATCTGGACAGGGAAGCTTTCTTT,NA,TRBJ1-1,TRBV1,NA